This T cell receptor (beta chain) was sequenced for a study of CD8+CD57+ T cells in acquired aplastic anemia. The study's findings and limits: The same twenty-nine CD8+ CDR3 sequences occurred in patients and in controls.

The CDR3 is 16 residues long. Per germline, CDR1 SGHDT and CDR2 YYEEEE. The V gene lost 0 bases and the J gene lost 4 bases, with 16 bases spanning the gap. Concerning this clonotype: Its cognate antigen is unknown.

CDR3 and TCR beta VDJ profiling relied on genomic DNA as the template. TCRdb re-analysed the reads in MiXCR, keeping a single row per CDR3 protein. The table has 150,000 or so distinct CDR3 sequences, about 60% seen once. The origin of this receptor is a human donor in good health. J is TRBJ1-2 and V is TRBV5-6, with D possibly being TRBD1 (5 bases). The sample comprised sorted CD4+, CD8+, or CD8+CD57+ T cells (not recorded which) from PBMCs. The chain's CDR3 is CASSLGLTVEPYGYTF. CDR3 nucleotide sequence: TGTGCCAGCAGCTTGGGCTTGACAGTCGAACCCTATGGCTACACCTTC.